This T cell receptor beta chain was sequenced for a study of post-analysis software for immune sequencing data. Regarding the study as a whole: Compared with controls, patients showed significantly lower normalized Chao1 diversity. A few TRBV segments occurring more often in patients than controls included TRBV5-6, TRBV5-1 and TRBV20-1. F measure showed strong co-clustering of same-batch samples.

Germline CDR1 SGHTA, CDR2 FQGNSA. The CDR3 has 18 amino acids. V was clipped by 2 bases and J by 6 bases, with 24 bases between them. Unique molecular identifiers featured in each of the TCR beta cDNA libraries. TCRdb independently ran MiXCR on the PCR reads; one entry per CDR3 protein. The sample shows about 380,000 distinct CDR3 sequences, roughly 38% of them seen only once. This clonotype turned up a few times. Its antigen is as yet unknown. This chain connects TRBV7-2 to TRBJ2-3; D is tentatively TRBD1 or TRBD2 (5 bases each). What was sequenced was blood. The TCR was taken from a girl aged 5 to 17 with multiple sclerosis. CDR3 sequence reads: CASSLNMGVRTLSDTQYF. Here the CDR3 DNA reads TGTGCCAGCAGCTTAAATATGGGGGTTCGGACTTTAAGTGATACGCAGTATTTT.